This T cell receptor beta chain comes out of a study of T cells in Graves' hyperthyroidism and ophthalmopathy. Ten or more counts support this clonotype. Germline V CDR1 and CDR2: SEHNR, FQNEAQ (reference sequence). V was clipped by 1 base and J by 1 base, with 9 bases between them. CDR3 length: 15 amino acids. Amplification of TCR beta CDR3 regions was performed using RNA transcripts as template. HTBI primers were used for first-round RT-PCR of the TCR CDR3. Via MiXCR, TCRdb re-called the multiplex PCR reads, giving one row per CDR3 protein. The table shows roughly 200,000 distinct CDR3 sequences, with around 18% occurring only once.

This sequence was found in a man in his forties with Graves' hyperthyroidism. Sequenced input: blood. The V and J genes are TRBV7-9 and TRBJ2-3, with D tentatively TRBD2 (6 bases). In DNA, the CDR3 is TGTGCCAGCAGCTTAGGCGGCGGGGGCACAGATACGCAGTATTTT. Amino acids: CASSLGGGGTDTQYF.